The T cell receptor beta chain under discussion was sequenced for a study of cytomegalovirus exposure and HLA in healthy donors. Primers: 60 Vbeta forward and 13 Jbeta reverse. Measured with immunoSEQ multiplex PCR; TCRdb has only the in-frame clones, and not every one. This table has about 180,000 clones, over 70% appearing once. V was pared by 0 bases and J by 8 bases, with 16 bases of the junction left unmatched. Germline CDR1 is MGHRA and CDR2 is YSYEKL. The CDR3 is 18 amino acids. The sample taken for sequencing was PBMCs. This TCR was sampled from a man aged 35-49 years in good health and CMV-seronegative. V gene TRBV4-1 combines with J gene TRBJ2-4; TRBD1 aligns across 7 bases. CDR3 residues: CASSQDQGRGMIRDIQYF. DNA of the CDR3: TGCGCCAGCAGCCAAGATCAAGGCAGGGGGATGATTCGGGACATTCAGTACTTC.